This TCR beta chain was identified in a study of Graves' ophthalmopathy and Graves' hyperthyroidism. At the level of the study: Prior to any treatment, peripheral blood was collected at the time of initial diagnosis.

From germline, CDR1 is DFQATT and CDR2 SNEGSKA (reference sequence). With 5 bases removed from V and 2 bases from J, the gap between germline ends came to 16 bases. The CDR3 totals 14 residues. TCR beta CDR3 regions were amplified from RNA transcripts. Second-round multiplex PCR came after first-round RT-PCR with HTBI primers. A single record per CDR3 protein comes from TCRdb applying MiXCR to the multiplex PCR reads. The sample holds almost 750,000 distinct CDR3 sequences, approximately 40% seen once. Judged by abundance, this clonotype is large (0.1 to 1%). What was sequenced was peripheral blood. The chain employs TRBV20-1 and TRBJ2-7; D not resolved. The source of this sequence is an adult man with Graves' ophthalmopathy. The chain's CDR3 is CSAPWGVSAYEQYF. In DNA, the CDR3 is TGCAGTGCTCCCTGGGGTGTTTCGGCCTACGAGCAGTACTTC.